This T cell receptor beta chain was obtained from a study of human T cells and chemical hapten exposure. Indicated time point: healthy volunteer bleed at 6 weeks. Total RNA was extracted from unfractionated whole blood. Germline V CDR1 and CDR2: LGHNA, YSLEER. V lost 1 base and J lost 9, with 25 bases in between. The CDR3 is 19 residues long. One entry per CDR3 protein, called by TCRdb with MiXCR from the RACE reads. Of fewer than 85,000 distinct CDR3 sequences listed, about 8.6% are singletons. This clonotype was sampled from a female donor in good health. Some clones in this sample may be carry-over from other donors' samples. Sequenced sample: whole blood. The chain links TRBV4-3 to TRBJ1-6, with D unresolved. The CDR3 loop is CASSQGDSASEWFGSPLHF. The CDR3 bases are TGCGCCAGCAGCCAAGGAGATTCGGCGTCCGAGTGGTTTGGTTCACCCCTCCACTTT.